This TCR beta chain is drawn from a study of identical twins. Regarding the study as a whole: Invariant cells of the MAIT and iNKT types might have partly distorted the zero-insertion analyses.

Remarks on this clonotype: The antigen is not known.

Each CDR3 protein gets one entry after TCRdb re-called the 5' RACE reads with MiXCR. The profile shows 500,000 to 650,000 distinct CDR3 sequences, 20% to 25% of them singletons. Germline V gene sequence: CDR1 LNHDA, CDR2 SQIVND (reference sequence). This CDR3 region has 16 residues. Trimming removed 5 bases from V and 6 bases from J; junction bases left unmatched: 11. This sample was also put to use in a study of yellow fever vaccine responses in identical twins.

The TCR sequence derives from a woman between 18 and 29 years old in good health. The J gene is TRBJ2-3, the V gene TRBV19; 10 bases map to TRBD2. Material for sequencing was CD4+ T cells sorted from blood. The CDR3 coding sequence is TGTGCCAGTAGTTCCATTACTAGCGGGAATCGGGATACGCAGTATTTT. Amino acid sequence: CASSSITSGNRDTQYF.